The 5 T cell receptor beta chains below were found in one sample sequenced in a study of cytomegalovirus exposure and HLA in healthy donors. The PCR had 60 Vbeta and 13 Jbeta primers. The method was immunoSEQ multiplex PCR; TCRdb's version includes in-frame clones alone and lacks a portion of them. Of 65,000 to 100,000 clones in the sample, 76% were seen once. Input material: PBMCs. The receptors shown here come from a man in his forties in good health and CMV-seronegative.

V usage is TRBV9 and J usage is TRBJ1-1; 7 bases match TRBD1. CDR1 and CDR2 (germline): SGDLS, YYNGEE. There are 14 residues in the CDR3. Losses at the gene ends were 2 bases for V and 1 base for J; bases not matched to a gene: 2. The CDR3 spells CASSVGQTNTEAFF. CDR3 DNA: TGTGCCAGCAGCGTGGGACAGACGAACACTGAAGCTTTCTTT.

The J gene is TRBJ2-1, the V gene TRBV11-1; D may be TRBD2 (7 bases). CDR1 and CDR2 (germline): SGHAT, FQDESV (reference sequence). The CDR3 sequence is 14 residues long. The ends were cut back, 5 bases at V and 8 bases at J, with 16 bases in the middle. The CDR3 sequence: CASSVNGGHYEQFF. The CDR3 DNA is TGTGCCAGCAGCGTCAACGGGGGGCACTATGAGCAGTTCTTC.

The chain joins TRBV4-2 to TRBJ1-3; D remains unclear. The length of the CDR3 is 17 residues. V lost 1 base and J 0 bases, leaving 13 bases between the germline ends. Germline CDR1 and CDR2: LGHNA and YNFKEQ. In DNA, the CDR3 is TGTGCCAGCAGCCAAGTCCCCCAAGGGAGCTCTGGAAACACCATATATTTT. It is translated as CASSQVPQGSSGNTIYF.

The V gene is TRBV15, the J gene TRBJ1-2, with a weak D call TRBD1 (5 bases). CDR3 length: 19 amino acids. Germline V CDR1 and CDR2: LNHNV, YYDKDF (reference sequence). The V gene lost 0 bases and the J gene lost 3 bases, with 23 bases spanning the gap. Here the CDR3 reads CATSRDGLVLMGGYYGYTF. CDR3 DNA sequence: TGTGCCACCAGCAGAGATGGGTTGGTCCTAATGGGGGGATACTATGGCTACACCTTC.

This clone occurred once. The rearrangement joins TRBV30 to TRBJ1-1; maybe TRBD1 (6 bases). V was clipped by 5 bases and J by 1 base, with 14 bases between them. Germline V gene lookup returns CDR1 GTSNPN and CDR2 SVGIG (reference sequence). This CDR3 spans 14 amino acids. Written as DNA, the CDR3 is TGTGCCTGGGTAATGGGGGCAGCGAACACTGAAGCTTTCTTT. Residues: CAWVMGAANTEAFF.